The rows below give T cell receptor beta chains drawn from one sample of a study of blood T cell repertoires in COVID-19. Data came from immunoSEQ multiplex PCR; TCRdb stores just in-frame clones and leaves some out. The sample has tens of thousands of clones, 89% seen once. The material sequenced was peripheral blood. These receptors all stem from a man aged 45-60 years with active COVID-19. CDR3s include the opening cysteine and the closing phenylalanine or tryptophan. The D gene is left open where the match is weak. Size is omitted from some rows. Given values are once, few, many or a class for expanded clones.

>.|TRBJ1-1|TRBV5-1|.
TGCGCCAGTTCCCTCTGGGGGGGAAACACTGAAGCTTTCTTT
CASSLWGGNTEAFF
>.|TRBJ2-1|TRBV27|.
TGTGCCAGCAGTTTTGGGCTAGCGACCTACAATGAGCAGTTCTTC
CASSFGLATYNEQFF
>.|TRBJ2-3|TRBV6-2/TRBV6-3|TRBD2
TGTGCCAGCAGTTACTCGGCTAGCGGGTTGGATACGCAGTATTTT
CASSYSASGLDTQYF
>.|TRBJ2-7|TRBV4-2|TRBD2
TGTGCCAGCAGCCAAGTGGCGGGAGTGAACGAGCAGTACTTC
CASSQVAGVNEQYF
>.|TRBJ2-5|TRBV29-1|.
TGCAGCGCCACGGACTTCCAAGAGACCCAGTACTTC
CSATDFQETQYF
>.|TRBJ1-5|TRBV5-5|.
TGTGCCAGCAGCTTGGAACAGGGTTGGAATCAGCCCCAGCATTTT
CASSLEQGWNQPQHF
>.|TRBJ1-4|TRBV5-4|TRBD1
TGTGCCAGCAGCTTGTCAGACAGGGAGTCGAAACTGTTTTTT
CASSLSDRESKLFF
>.|TRBJ2-7|TRBV2|TRBD1
TGTGCCAGCAGTGACCCTCTCTCGGACAGGGCTACATCCTACGAGCAGTACTTC
CASSDPLSDRATSYEQYF
>.|TRBJ2-2|TRBV7-8|TRBD2
TGTGCCAGCACCGATGGGACTAGCGGGATAGGTGGGGAGCTGTTTTTT
CASTDGTSGIGGELFF
>once|TRBJ1-2|TRBV28|.
TGTGCCAGCAGTCCCCGCGCAGCGTATGGCTACACCTTC
CASSPRAAYGYTF
>.|TRBJ2-1|TRBV6-2/TRBV6-3|.
TGTGCCAGCAGTTACTCGGACAGCTCCTACAATGAGCAGTTCTTC
CASSYSDSSYNEQFF
>once|TRBJ2-3|TRBV28|TRBD2
TGTGCCAGCAGTCCTTTAGGGACAATTCGGGGGGGAGATACGCAGTATTTT
CASSPLGTIRGGDTQYF
>.|TRBJ1-5|TRBV5-4|TRBD1
TGTGCCAGCAGCATATACAGGGGGTCGGGCAATCAGCCCCAGCATTTT
CASSIYRGSGNQPQHF
>.|TRBJ1-3|TRBV9|.
TGTGCCAGCAGCCCCCGTGGACAGACCTCTGGAAACACCATATATTTT
CASSPRGQTSGNTIYF
>.|TRBJ2-5|TRBV3-1/TRBV3-2|TRBD2
TGTGCCAGCAGCCTGACTAGCGGGACAGAGACCCAGTACTTC
CASSLTSGTETQYF
>.|TRBJ2-7|TRBV5-1|TRBD1
TGCGCCAGCAGCCCCGGGACAGGAACAGGGGAGCAGTACTTC
CASSPGTGTGEQYF
>once|TRBJ1-5|TRBV27|TRBD1
TGTGCCAGCAGTTTCCGCGGGACAGGGGTTGGACAGCCCCAGCATTTT
CASSFRGTGVGQPQHF
>.|TRBJ2-7|TRBV20-1|.
TGCAGTGCCGACACATCCTACGAGCAGTACTTC
CSADTSYEQYF
>.|TRBJ2-3|TRBV9|.
TGTGCCAGCAGCCCCCGACTAGTGGGGAACACAGATACGCAGTATTTT
CASSPRLVGNTDTQYF
>once|TRBJ2-3|TRBV7-3|.
TGTGCCAGCAGCTCCGGCCATGGGGGGAGTAGGACAGATACGCAGTATTTT
CASSSGHGGSRTDTQYF
>.|TRBJ2-7|TRBV11-3|.
TGTGCCAGCAGCTCCAGGGAGGACTTCCCCTACGAGCAGTACTTC
CASSSREDFPYEQYF
>once|TRBJ2-1|TRBV7-2|.
TGTGCCAGCAGCTTAGAACGGAGCGCGAGCTCCTACAATGAGCAGTTCTTC
CASSLERSASSYNEQFF
>.|TRBJ2-1|TRBV6-5|.
TGTGCCAGCACCACCCCGTGGCCCTTAGCGGATGAGCAGTTCTTC
CASTTPWPLADEQFF
>.|TRBJ2-1|TRBV27|TRBD2
TGTGCCAGCAGTCCAGGGACTAGCGGTCCGAGCTCCTACAATGAGCAGTTCTTC
CASSPGTSGPSSYNEQFF
>once|TRBJ1-2|TRBV6-2/TRBV6-3|TRBD1
TGTGCCAGCAGTTACCCAGGGGGCGGCTACACCTTC
CASSYPGGGYTF
>once|TRBJ2-1|TRBV18|TRBD2
TGTGCCAGCTCACCAACTAGCGGGTACAATGAGCAGTTCTTC
CASSPTSGYNEQFF
>.|TRBJ2-4|TRBV12-2|.
TGTGCAAGTCGCTTAGCGCGGGGAGAAGGGAACATTCAGTACTTC
CASRLARGEGNIQYF